Below, 6 T cell receptor beta chains from the same sample are listed, as sequenced in a study of regulatory T cells in long-lasting Graves disease. Noted time point: newly diagnosed GD, antithyroid drugs for less than 3 months. The TCR library was made from RNA extracted from PBMCs. Assembly of TCR beta libraries relied on iRepertoire HTBI primers together with Arm-PCR of CDR3 regions. TCRdb re-called the multiplex PCR reads with MiXCR, one entry per CDR3 protein. Of under 300,000 distinct CDR3 sequences listed, around 20% are singletons. This sample comprised peripheral blood mononuclear cells (PBMCs), obtained at new diagnosis, from a patient treated with antithyroid drugs. All receptors derive from a female donor with Graves disease.

The chain links TRBV19 to TRBJ2-3; 8 bases agree with TRBD1. CDR1 and CDR2 (germline): LNHDA, SQIVND (reference sequence). This CDR3 spans 16 amino acids. The V and J ends lost 3 bases and 3 bases, in that order; junction bases with no gene match: 8. The CDR3 bases are TGTGCCAGTAGTATCGGGACAGGCCGGGGAACAGATACGCAGTATTTT. Its translation is CASSIGTGRGTDTQYF.

As for this clonotype: This could be a read error, since a much larger clone is one nucleotide away. The rearrangement uses TRBV20-1 and TRBJ2-1; the match to TRBD2 covers 8 bases. CDR1 is DFQATT and CDR2 is SNEGSKA in the germline V gene (reference sequence). The CDR3 covers 11 residues. Written as DNA, the CDR3 is TGCAGCGGGGGGGCGGAGTATGAGCAGTTCTTC. It yields the protein CSGGAEYEQFF.

The chain is built from TRBV6-1 and TRBJ2-5; TRBD1 matches at 9 bases. The junction had 6 bases not matched to a gene; V was cut back by 6 bases and J by 1 base. The CDR3 is made up of 15 amino acids. Germline V gene lookup returns CDR1 MNHNS and CDR2 SASEGT. CDR3: CASSAGQGSQETQYF. Written as DNA, the CDR3 is TGTGCCAGCAGCGCCGGACAGGGGTCCCAAGAGACCCAGTACTTC.

This clonotype was seen a single time. One base separates it from a far larger clone, so it is likely a read error. The rearrangement uses TRBV12-3 or TRBV12-4 and TRBJ2-7; 9 bases line up with TRBD2. Trimming at V came to 6 bases and at J to 9 bases, leaving 9 bases not matched to a gene. This CDR3 has 13 residues. CDR3 amino acids: CASSLPSGVVQYF. Here the CDR3 DNA reads TGTGCCAGCAGCCTCCCTAGCGGGGTGGTGCAGTACTTC.

The CDR3 DNA follows: TGTGCCAGCAGTTTAACGGGCGGCGGGAATAGTGATTCCTACGAGCAGTACTTC. Its protein is CASSLTGGGNSDSYEQYF. The V gene is TRBV28, the J gene TRBJ2-7; perhaps TRBD2 as D (6 bases). Trimming removed 2 bases at V and 1 base at J, with 21 bases between. Germline V gene lookup returns CDR1 MDHEN and CDR2 SYDVKM. CDR3 size: 18 residues.

The chain carries TRBV11-2 and TRBJ2-7, with D perhaps assigned TRBD1 or TRBD2 (6 bases each). CDR3 size: 15 residues. Between the trimmed V and J ends, which lost 5 bases and 3 bases, there was a span of 17 bases. In germline, CDR1 is SGHAT, CDR2 FQNNGV. As DNA, the CDR3 is TGTGCCAGCAGCCCTCGCGGGGCAGGGGTCTACGAGCAGTACTTC. This sequence encodes CASSPRGAGVYEQYF. The variable domain in full, completed from reference TRBV11-2 and TRBJ2-7, reads EAGVAQSPRYKIIEKRQSVAFWCNPISGHATLYWYQQILGQGPKLLIQFQNNGVVDDSQLPKDRFSAERLKGVDSTLKIQPAKLEDSAVYLCASSPRGAGVYEQYFGPGTRLTVT.